This entry describes one T cell receptor delta chain. This clone was observed a few times. What this receptor recognizes is not known. Base qualities are not at hand, and no much larger clone is one base apart. Sequencing was performed on an Illumina MiSeq. Turning to the authors' computational methods: For publicity analysis, the Vgamma9Vdelta2 and nonVgamma9Vdelta2 bulk CDR3 files of each subject were merged into one combined repertoire per subject. CDR3 publicity was given a score from 0 to 19 by checking each amino acid sequence across 9 single-cell datasets and some 11 bulk repertoires with base R and dplyr. TCRdb reran clone calling on the public reads with CATT; rows sharing one DNA sequence were then combined. The V and J calls follow TCRdb's processing rather than the paper's. Recorded for this sample are over 2,000 delta-chain clones; around 25% of them occurred a single time. Jointly, the top ten make up roughly 4.7% of the sample.

Thymocytes were stained with Zombie NIR viability dye and antibodies against CD3 (UCHT1), TCRgammadelta (11F2), TCRVgamma9 (IMMU360) and TCRVdelta2 (IMMU389). TRD and TRG CDR3 repertoires were generated in bulk, separately, from sorted Vgamma9Vdelta2 and nonVgamma9Vdelta2 gammadelta thymocytes obtained from human fetal and pediatric thymuses. Pediatric thymus tissue was obtained in Belgium from children undergoing cardiac surgery. The pediatric thymus donors in the study ranged in age from 1 to 11 years. Thymic cell suspensions from fetal and post-natal thymuses were prepared as previously described. NonVgamma9Vdelta2 thymocytes were sorted as CD3+ gammadeltaTCR+ cells lacking the Vgamma9+Vdelta2+ phenotype. Cell sorting was done on a FACS Aria III cell sorter (BD Biosciences). Based on the germline V gene, the CDR1 and CDR2 sequences are TSWWSYY and QGS. Trimmed from V: 0 bases; trimmed from J: 4 bases; junction bases lacking a gene match: 19. The CDR3 measures 20 amino acids from cysteine to phenylalanine. Of all the DNA, just the CDR3 is kept, 60 bases in frame from base 1.

This sample was included in a study of fetal and pediatric gammadelta thymocytes (dated by TCRdb to 2022 to 2024). At the level of the whole study: The bulk gammadelta thymocyte repertoires, which combined previously published data with newly generated, unpublished data, were used to reinforce a single-cell study of gammadelta thymocyte development. The set of bulk gammadelta thymocyte repertoires included around ten subjects in total: 3 fetal thymus donors and 7 pediatric thymus donors. Bulk gammadelta thymocyte repertoires combined previously published data (refs 27,28) with unpublished data. Bulk TCR repertoire data were included to raise the number of subjects and reinforce the CDR3 publicity analysis.

The paper's findings and limits, for the study overall: Compared with post-natal repertoires, fetal gammadelta thymocyte repertoires were previously reported to be enriched for TRDV2, TRGV8 and TRGV9 usage, low N additions and public CDR3s.

This clonotype was obtained from a child who underwent cardiac surgery and was recorded as healthy. The sequence links TRDV1 to TRDJ1; 8 junctional bases match TRDD2. The sequenced sample consisted of non-Vgamma9Vdelta2 gamma-delta T cells from the thymus. In light of the paper, this sample's cell subset or site label describes: CD3+gammadeltaTCR+ thymocytes not co-expressing Vgamma9 and Vdelta2. The DNA reads as follows: TGTGCTCTTGGGGAACTGGGGGGGCTTCCTACCCCTTTGGGAGTCGATAAACTCATCTTT. This translates into CALGELGGLPTPLGVDKLIF.